These 12 T cell receptor beta chains came from one sample sequenced in a study of OX40 agonist ivuxolimab in advanced cancers. Here immunoSEQ multiplex PCR was the method, and the copy in TCRdb shows in-frame clones only, minus some. The profile covers tens of thousands of clones, with around four fifths appearing a single time and 1.2% taken by the ten largest. The sample here was CD4+ or CD8+ T cells sorted from blood, taken in a trial of the OX40 agonist ivuxolimab. These receptors all stem from an adult with an advanced solid tumor such as melanoma, head and neck, liver or kidney cancer.

This sequence joins TRBV5-1 and TRBJ1-2; tentative D call: TRBD1 (5 bases). Per the germline V gene, CDR1 is SGHRS and CDR2 is YFSETQ. V lost 4 bases and J lost 4, with 14 bases in between. The CDR3 is made up of 14 amino acids. CDR3 sequence: CASSPGPLLYGYTF. The CDR3, as DNA: TGCGCCAGCAGCCCGGGACCGCTTCTCTATGGCTACACCTTC.

V usage is TRBV18 and J usage is TRBJ1-1; maybe TRBD1 (6 bases). The CDR3 is made up of 13 amino acids. Germline V lookup: CDR1 KGHSH, CDR2 LQKENI. V lost 2 bases and J 5 bases, leaving 9 bases between the germline ends. CDR3 bases: TGTGCCAGCTCACCAGGGGGCCGGACTGAAGCTTTCTTT. Encoded protein: CASSPGGRTEAFF.

This clone has a handful of counts. V and J are TRBV9 and TRBJ1-5; a possible D gene is TRBD1 (5 bases). Germline assignment: CDR1 SGDLS and CDR2 YYNGEE. The V and J ends lost 1 base and 1 base respectively, with 6 bases between them. The CDR3 extends over 14 amino acids. The CDR3 coding sequence is TGTGCCAGCAGCGTATCAGGGAGCAATCAGCCCCAGCATTTT. Translating it yields CASSVSGSNQPQHF.

The J gene is TRBJ2-3, the V gene TRBV4-1; 9 positions agree with TRBD2. The CDR3 sequence is 16 residues long. V lost 3 bases to trimming and J lost 2 bases; unmatched junction nucleotides: 6. CDR1 is MGHRA, CDR2 YSYEKL, per germline. This CDR3 is CASSQPGLAVTDTQYF. The CDR3 DNA reads as TGCGCCAGCAGCCAGCCGGGACTAGCTGTCACAGATACGCAGTATTTT.

This rearrangement joins TRBV19 to TRBJ1-4; 7 bases line up with TRBD1. In germline, CDR1 is LNHDA, CDR2 SQIVND (reference sequence). V was clipped by 6 bases and J by 3 bases; unmatched bases: 4. The CDR3 is 14 amino acids. The CDR3 reads CASSSTGSNEKLFF. The CDR3 DNA follows: TGTGCCAGTAGCTCGACAGGGTCTAATGAAAAACTGTTTTTT.

This sequence joins TRBV5-1 and TRBJ2-2; D is uncertain. The CDR3 loop spans 13 amino acids. V was shortened by 4 bases and J by 7 bases, with 11 bases between the two germline ends. Per the germline V gene, CDR1 is SGHRS and CDR2 is YFSETQ. CDR3 amino acids: CASSLRTGGELFF. The CDR3 DNA is TGCGCCAGCAGCCTACGTACGGGCGGGGAGCTGTTTTTT.

The CDR3 here is CASSRQFQGQPQHF. CDR3 nucleotides: TGTGCCAGCAGTCGCCAATTTCAGGGGCAGCCCCAGCATTTT. This chain joins TRBV28 and TRBJ1-5; tentatively, D is TRBD1 (6 bases). Trimming left V 5 bases short and J 7 bases short, with 15 bases between. The CDR3 covers 14 residues. Germline V lookup: CDR1 MDHEN, CDR2 SYDVKM.

The chain links TRBV18 to TRBJ1-5; D not resolved. V gave up 3 bases and J gave up 3 bases, with 9 bases separating them. Germline lookup yields CDR1 KGHSH and CDR2 LQKENI. The CDR3 contains 14 residues. The CDR3 region has the DNA TGTGCCAGCTCACCGGTTGCAGACAATCAGCCCCAGCATTTT. Amino acids: CASSPVADNQPQHF.

The V and J genes are TRBV2 and TRBJ2-2; 11 bases are a match to TRBD1. Germline CDR1 reads SNHLY; CDR2 reads FYNNEI. The CDR3 covers 14 residues. Trimming took 6 bases from V and 6 from J; bases not matched to a gene: 3. The CDR3 protein is CASSRDRGAGELFF. The CDR3 DNA follows: TGTGCCAGCAGCCGGGACAGGGGGGCCGGGGAGCTGTTTTTT.

The chain has TRBV4-1 and TRBJ2-1; a weak D match, TRBD1 (6 bases). Germline V gene lookup returns CDR1 MGHRA and CDR2 YSYEKL. The CDR3 is made up of 16 amino acids. The V and J ends lost 1 base and 2 bases respectively, with 12 bases between them. The CDR3, as DNA: TGCGCCAGCAGCCAAGGCCAACAGGGTACCTACAATGAGCAGTTCTTC. It encodes CASSQGQQGTYNEQFF.

This chain connects TRBV6-5 to TRBJ2-7, with D possibly matching TRBD1 (6 bases). Germline V lookup: CDR1 MNHEY, CDR2 SVGAGI. The CDR3 runs to 13 residues. Trimming left V 5 bases short and J 3 bases short, with 11 bases between. The DNA for the CDR3 is TGTGCCAGCAGTCGGGACAAAAACTACGAGCAGTACTTC. Residues: CASSRDKNYEQYF.

The chain combines TRBV6-5 with TRBJ1-2; D remains ambiguous. With 8 bases removed from V and 4 bases from J, the gap between germline ends came to 14 bases. Germline V gives CDR1 MNHEY, CDR2 SVGAGI. The CDR3 loop spans 13 amino acids. CDR3 bases: TGTGCCAGCCAAGGGTTTTCGGGCTATGGCTACACCTTC. Translating gives CASQGFSGYGYTF.